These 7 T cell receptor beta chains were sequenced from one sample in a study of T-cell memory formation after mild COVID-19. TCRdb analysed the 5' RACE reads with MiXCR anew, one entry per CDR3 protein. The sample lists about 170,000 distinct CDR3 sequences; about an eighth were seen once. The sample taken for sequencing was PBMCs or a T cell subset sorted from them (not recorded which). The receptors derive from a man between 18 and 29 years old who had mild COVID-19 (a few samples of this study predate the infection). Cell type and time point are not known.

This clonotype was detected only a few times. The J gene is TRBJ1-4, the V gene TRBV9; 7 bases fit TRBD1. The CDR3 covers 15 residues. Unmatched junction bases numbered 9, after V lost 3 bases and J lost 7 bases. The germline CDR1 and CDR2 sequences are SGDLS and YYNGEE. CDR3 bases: TGTGCCAGCAGCGAGACGACAGGGTGGCGTGAAAAACTGTTTTTT. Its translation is CASSETTGWREKLFF.

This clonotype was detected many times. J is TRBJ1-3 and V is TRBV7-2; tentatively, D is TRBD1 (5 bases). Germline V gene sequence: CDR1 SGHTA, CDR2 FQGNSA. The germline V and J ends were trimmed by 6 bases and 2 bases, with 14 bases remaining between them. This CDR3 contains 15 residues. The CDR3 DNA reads TGTGCCAGCAGGTGGGACCGACGGGCTGGAAACACCATATATTTT. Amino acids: CASRWDRRAGNTIYF.

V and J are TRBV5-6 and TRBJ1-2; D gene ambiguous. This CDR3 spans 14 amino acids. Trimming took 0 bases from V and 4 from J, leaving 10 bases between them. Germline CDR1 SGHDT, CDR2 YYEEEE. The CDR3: CASSLGQTLYGYTF. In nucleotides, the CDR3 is TGTGCCAGCAGCTTGGGGCAGACCCTCTATGGCTACACCTTC.

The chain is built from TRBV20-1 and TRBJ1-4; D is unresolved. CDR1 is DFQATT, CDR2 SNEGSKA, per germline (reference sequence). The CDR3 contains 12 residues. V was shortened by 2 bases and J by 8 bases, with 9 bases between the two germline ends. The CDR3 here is CSARPGNEKLFF. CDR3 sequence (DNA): TGCAGTGCTAGACCGGGAAACGAAAAACTGTTTTTT.

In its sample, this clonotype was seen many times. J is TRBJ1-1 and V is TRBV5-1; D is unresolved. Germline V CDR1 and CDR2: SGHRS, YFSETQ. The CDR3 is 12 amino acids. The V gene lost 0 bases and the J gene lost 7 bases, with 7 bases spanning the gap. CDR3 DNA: TGCGCCAGCAGCTTGGTAGCGGGTGAAGCTTTCTTT. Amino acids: CASSLVAGEAFF.

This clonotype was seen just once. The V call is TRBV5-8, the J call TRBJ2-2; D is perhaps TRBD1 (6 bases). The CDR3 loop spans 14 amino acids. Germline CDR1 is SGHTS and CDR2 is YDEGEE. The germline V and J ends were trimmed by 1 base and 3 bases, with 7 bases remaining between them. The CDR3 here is CASSLPGDTGELFF. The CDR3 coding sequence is TGTGCCAGCAGCTTGCCAGGGGACACCGGGGAGCTGTTTTTT.

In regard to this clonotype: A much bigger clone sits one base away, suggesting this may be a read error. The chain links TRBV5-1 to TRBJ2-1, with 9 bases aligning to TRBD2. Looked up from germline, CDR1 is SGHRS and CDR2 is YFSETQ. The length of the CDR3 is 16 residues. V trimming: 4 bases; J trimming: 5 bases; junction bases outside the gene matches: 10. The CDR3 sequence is CASSGYSGGSHNEQFF. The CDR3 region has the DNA TGCGCCAGCAGCGGCTATAGCGGGGGTAGTCACAATGAGCAGTTCTTC.